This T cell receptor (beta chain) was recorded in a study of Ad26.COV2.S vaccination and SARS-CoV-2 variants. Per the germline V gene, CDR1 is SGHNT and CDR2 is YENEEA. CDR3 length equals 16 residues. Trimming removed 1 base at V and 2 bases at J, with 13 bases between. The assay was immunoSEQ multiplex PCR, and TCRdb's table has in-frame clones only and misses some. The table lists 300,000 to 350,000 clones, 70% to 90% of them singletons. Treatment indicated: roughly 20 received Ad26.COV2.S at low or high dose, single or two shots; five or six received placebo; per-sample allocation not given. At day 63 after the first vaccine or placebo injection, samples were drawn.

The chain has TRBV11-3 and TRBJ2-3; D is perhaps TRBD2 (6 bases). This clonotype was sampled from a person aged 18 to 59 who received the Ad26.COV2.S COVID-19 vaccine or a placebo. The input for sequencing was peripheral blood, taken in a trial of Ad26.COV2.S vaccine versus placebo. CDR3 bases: TGTGCCAGCAGCTTAGGGGCAGGAGGGCCCACAGATACGCAGTATTTT. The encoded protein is CASSLGAGGPTDTQYF.